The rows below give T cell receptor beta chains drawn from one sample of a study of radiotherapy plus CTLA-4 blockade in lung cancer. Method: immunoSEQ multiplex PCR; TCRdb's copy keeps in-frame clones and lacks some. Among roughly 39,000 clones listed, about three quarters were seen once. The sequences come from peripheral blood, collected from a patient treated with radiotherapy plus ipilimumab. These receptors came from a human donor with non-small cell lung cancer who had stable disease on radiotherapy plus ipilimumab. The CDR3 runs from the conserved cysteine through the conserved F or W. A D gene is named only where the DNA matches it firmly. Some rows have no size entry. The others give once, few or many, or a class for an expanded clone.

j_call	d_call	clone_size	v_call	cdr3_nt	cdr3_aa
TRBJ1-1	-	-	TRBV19	TGTGCCAGTAGCGAGGGACGTTTGAACACTGAAGCTTTCTTT	CASSEGRLNTEAFF
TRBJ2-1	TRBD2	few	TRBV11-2	TGTGCCAGCAGCTTAGGTGGACTAGCGGCCGACAATGAGCAGTTCTTC	CASSLGGLAADNEQFF
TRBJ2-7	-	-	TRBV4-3	TGCGCCAGCAGCCAAGGCGCATCAGGATCCTACGAGCAGTACTTC	CASSQGASGSYEQYF
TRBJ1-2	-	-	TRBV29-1	TGCAGCGCCGGAATGGTTAACTATGGCTACACCTTC	CSAGMVNYGYTF
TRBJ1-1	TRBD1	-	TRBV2	TGTGCCAGCACTAGAGGGGGCAACACTGAAGCTTTCTTT	CASTRGGNTEAFF
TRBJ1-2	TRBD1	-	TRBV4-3	TGCGCCAGCAGCCACGGGGACAGGTCTAACTATGGCTACACCTTC	CASSHGDRSNYGYTF
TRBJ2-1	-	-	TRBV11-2	TGTGCCAGCAGCCTAGTTACAGGGAGAGCCTACAATGAGCAGTTCTTC	CASSLVTGRAYNEQFF
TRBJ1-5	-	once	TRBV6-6	TGTGCCAGCAGTTATGAACAGGGCTTCAATCAGCCCCAGCATTTT	CASSYEQGFNQPQHF
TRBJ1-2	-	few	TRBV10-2	TGCGCCAGCAGCGCAGGGGATGGCTATGGCTACACCTTC	CASSAGDGYGYTF
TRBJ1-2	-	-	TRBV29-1	TGCAGCGCTGTGGGCGACCTCAACTATGGCTACACCTTC	CSAVGDLNYGYTF
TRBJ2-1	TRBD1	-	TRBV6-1	TGTGCCAGCAGCATACAGGGGGCATATGAGCAGTTCTTC	CASSIQGAYEQFF
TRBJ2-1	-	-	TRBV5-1	TGCGCCAGCAGCTTGGATCTCGGGGGCATAAATGAGCAGTTCTTC	CASSLDLGGINEQFF
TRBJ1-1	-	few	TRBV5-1	TGCGCCAGCAGCTTAGAGACGACATCTACTGAAGCTTTCTTT	CASSLETTSTEAFF
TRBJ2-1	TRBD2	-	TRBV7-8	TGTGCCAGCAGCTTAGAGCTGCGGGGGGACTCCTACAATGAGCAGTTCTTC	CASSLELRGDSYNEQFF
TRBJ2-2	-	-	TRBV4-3	TGCGCCAGCAGCCAGAACGGGGCGTCCGGGGAGCTGTTTTTT	CASSQNGASGELFF
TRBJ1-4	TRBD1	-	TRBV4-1	TGCGCCAGCAGCCAAGATCCCTCCCGACAGGGGTTAAATGAAAAACTGTTTTTT	CASSQDPSRQGLNEKLFF
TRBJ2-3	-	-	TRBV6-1	TGTGCCAGCAGGCCCGCAGGATACACAGATACGCAGTATTTT	CASRPAGYTDTQYF
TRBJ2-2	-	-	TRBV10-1	TGCGCCAGCAAGAGTGGGTCCGGAGGGGAGCTGTTTTTT	CASKSGSGGELFF
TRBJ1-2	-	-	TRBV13	TGTGCCAGCAGCTTAGCGGTTGGACAACAGGGATATGGCTACACCTTC	CASSLAVGQQGYGYTF
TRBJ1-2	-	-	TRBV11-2	TGTGCCAGCAGCTCCTGGAGCCGGGGCTATCACTATGGCTACACCTTC	CASSSWSRGYHYGYTF
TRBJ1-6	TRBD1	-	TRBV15	TGTGCCACCAGCCGAGGGGGACAGGGGGCGCGAAATTCACCCCTCCACTTT	CATSRGGQGARNSPLHF
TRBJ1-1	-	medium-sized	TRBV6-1	TGTGCCAGCAGTGACAGGATGAACACTGAAGCTTTCTTT	CASSDRMNTEAFF
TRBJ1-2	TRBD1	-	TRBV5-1	TGCGCCAGCAGCGAGGGACAGGGCCTCATAGGTGGCTACACCTTC	CASSEGQGLIGGYTF
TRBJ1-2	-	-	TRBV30	TGTGCCTGGAACGGAGGGGGTAGCTATGGCTACACCTTC	CAWNGGGSYGYTF
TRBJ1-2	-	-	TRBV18	TGTGCCAGCTCAGACCAGAGGGGTGGCTACACCTTC	CASSDQRGGYTF
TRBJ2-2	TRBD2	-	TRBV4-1	TGCGCCAGCAGCCATCCGGGACTAGCGGGGGGCGACACCGGGGAGCTGTTTTTT	CASSHPGLAGGDTGELFF
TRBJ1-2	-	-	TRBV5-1	TGCGCCAGCAGCCTGGAGACAGCTAACTATGGCTACACCTTC	CASSLETANYGYTF
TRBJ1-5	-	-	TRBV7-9	TGTGCCAGCAGCTACAGTCAGAATCAGCCCCAGCATTTT	CASSYSQNQPQHF
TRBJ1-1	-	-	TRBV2	TGTGCCAGCAGTGTAAGGACAGCAAACACTGAAGCTTTCTTT	CASSVRTANTEAFF